Listed here is a single TCR beta chain. Per the germline V gene, CDR1 is SGHDN and CDR2 is FVKESK. The CDR3 is 13 amino acids. V gave up 5 bases and J gave up 4 bases; unmatched junction bases: 5. The data were obtained in a study of blood T cell repertoires in COVID-19. On the study more broadly: Spain, Italy and the United States supplied samples that represented acute and convalescent COVID-19. Nucleic acid was either cDNA or gDNA, and it came from T cells, B-cell-depleted T cells, or PBMCs.

Original processing notes: Estimates of nucleated cell counts were drawn from the amplification of reference gene primers. Produced via immunoSEQ multiplex PCR; TCRdb's table is partial and in-frame only. That table is the source of V, J and clone size, and D and trimming were worked out from the DNA. The table lists around 130,000 clones, approximately 86% of them singletons, with around 16% in the top ten. This TCR came from a woman between 45 and 65 years old who had recovered from COVID-19. The sequenced sample was peripheral blood. The chain employs TRBV14 and TRBJ2-7; TRBD1 agrees at 7 bases. The CDR3, as DNA: TGTGCCAGCAGCTCGACAGGGTTGTACGAGCAGTACTTC. This translates into CASSSTGLYEQYF.